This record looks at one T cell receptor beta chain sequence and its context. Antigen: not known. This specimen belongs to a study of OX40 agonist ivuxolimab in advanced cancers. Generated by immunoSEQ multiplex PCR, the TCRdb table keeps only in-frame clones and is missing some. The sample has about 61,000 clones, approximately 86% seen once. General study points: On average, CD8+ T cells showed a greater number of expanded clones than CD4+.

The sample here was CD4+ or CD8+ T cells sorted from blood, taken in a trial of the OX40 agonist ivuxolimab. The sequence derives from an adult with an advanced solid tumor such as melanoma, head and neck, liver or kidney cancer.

In DNA form, the CDR3 reads TGCGCCAGCAGCTACTCGACAGGGCGCGATGAGCAGTTCTTC. It is translated as CASSYSTGRDEQFF. This chain links TRBV5-1 with TRBJ2-1; 7 nucleotides line up with TRBD1. This CDR3 region has 14 residues. V lost 3 bases and J lost 8; bases outside the gene matches: 8. CDR1 is SGHRS, CDR2 YFSETQ, per germline.